This TCR beta chain is from a study of blood T cell repertoires in COVID-19. Study at large: Collection of acute and convalescent COVID-19 samples took place in the United States, Italy and Spain. PBMCs, B-cell-depleted T cells, or T cells provided the cDNA or gDNA that made up the material.

In the original processing: From reference gene primer amplification, estimates of nucleated cell counts were derived. Measured with immunoSEQ multiplex PCR; TCRdb has only the in-frame clones, and not every one. V and J calls plus clone size are reproduced from that table; the DNA served to infer D and trimming. The data hold under 200,000 clones, with around 90% observed a single time. The V gene end was trimmed by 6 bases and the J gene end by 11 bases; junction bases not matched to a gene: 9. In germline, CDR1 is MNHEY, CDR2 SVGAGI. The length of the CDR3 is 14 residues. The chain has TRBV6-5 and TRBJ1-6; 8 positions match TRBD1. Material: peripheral blood. The origin of this receptor is a man aged 50-59 years with acute or convalescent COVID-19. CDR3 protein: CASSLRTGRTPLHF. The CDR3, as DNA: TGTGCCAGCAGCCTCAGGACAGGGAGGACACCCCTCCACTTT.